Sequencing of this TCR beta chain was carried out in a study of CD8 T cells in Susac syndrome. In blood CD8+ and CD4+ T cells, TCR beta underwent sequencing. Random hexamers were used to reverse transcribe the RNA input (about 0.5 to 1 ug). TCR beta CDR3 was amplified by immunoSEQ multiplex PCR. This amplification extended across 54 Vbeta and 13 Jbeta segments. TCRdb ran MiXCR on the immunoSEQ multiplex PCR reads and lists one entry per CDR3 protein. The data contain 400,000 or so distinct CDR3 sequences, more than 80% of them singletons. This CDR3 has 14 amino acids. Germline values: CDR1 SEHNR, CDR2 FQNEAQ (reference sequence). The V and J ends lost 4 bases and 3 bases respectively, with 13 bases between them.

Sequences were obtained from CD8+ T cells from PBMCs. The receptor was derived from a human donor with multiple sclerosis. The rearrangement joins TRBV7-9 to TRBJ2-7; tentatively, D is TRBD1 (6 bases). CDR3 sequence: CASSSGHRFYEQYF. For the CDR3, the DNA is TGTGCCAGCAGCTCGGGACACCGCTTCTACGAGCAGTACTTC.